This TCR beta chain was found in a study of blood T cell repertoires in COVID-19. Original processing notes: By means of reference gene primer amplification, nucleated cell counts were estimated. Assay used: immunoSEQ multiplex PCR; TCRdb lists only in-frame clones, some missing. V, J and clone size are those of that table, while D and trimming were read from the DNA. The sample has 150,000 to 200,000 clones; around 80% are singletons. CDR1 is SGDLS, CDR2 YYNGEE, per germline. With 1 base clipped from V and 0 bases from J, the junction kept 3 bases outside the gene matches. This CDR3 has 16 amino acids. Recruits, aged about 18 to 95 years, lived in some 25 US areas. Recovered status in Cohort 3 required two negative PCRs, clearance, or symptom resolution.

The sequenced sample consisted of PBMCs or T cells enriched from blood (not recorded which). This TCR was sampled from a man between 45 and 60 years old who had recovered from COVID-19. The gene calls are TRBV9 and TRBJ2-2; TRBD1 aligns across 7 bases. CDR3 DNA sequence: TGTGCCAGCAGCGTAAGAGGACAGGCGAACACCGGGGAGCTGTTTTTT. Translation: CASSVRGQANTGELFF.